This T cell receptor (beta chain) was documented in a study of blood T cell repertoires in COVID-19. Study background: Nucleic acid was either cDNA or gDNA, and it came from T cells, B-cell-depleted T cells, or PBMCs.

Study processing details: Using reference gene primer amplification, nucleated cell counts were estimated. Only in-frame clones appear in the TCRdb table, and some are missing; sequencing was by immunoSEQ multiplex PCR. D and trimming come from the DNA, and the V and J calls and clone size come from that table. The table has roughly 200,000 clones, roughly 81% seen once; the top ten hold approximately 11%. It was during active infection that Seattle patients were enrolled and then longitudinally followed. This TCR was sampled from a woman aged 40 to 50 with COVID-19, enrolled during active disease. The sample comprised peripheral blood.

CDR3 nucleotides: TGTGCCAGCAGCTTGGCCAGGGCGGCAAATGAGCAGTTCTTC. This encodes CASSLARAANEQFF. The V gene is TRBV5-4, the J gene TRBJ2-1; tentatively, D is TRBD1 (5 bases). CDR3 size: 14 residues. CDR1 SGHNT and CDR2 YYREEE come from the germline V gene (reference sequence). Trimming took off 0 bases at V and 7 bases at J, with 11 bases between the two ends.